This T cell receptor (beta chain) was sequenced for a study of blood T cell repertoires in COVID-19. Study in general: PBMCs, B-cell-depleted T cells, or T cells were the source of the cDNA or gDNA that made up the material.

The table came from immunoSEQ multiplex PCR; TCRdb's copy has only in-frame clones and leaves some out. The sample holds 95,000 to 150,000 clones; about four fifths are singletons and the top ten take roughly 4%. Trimming cost V 3 bases and J 0 bases, with 9 bases left between them. CDR3 length equals 16 residues. Germline CDR1 reads KGHSH; CDR2 reads LQKENI. What the recovered Cohort 3 donors had was two negative PCRs, clearance, or symptom resolution. Sequenced input: PBMCs or T cells enriched from blood (not recorded which). The chain recombines TRBV18 with TRBJ1-6; no definite D call. The receptor's source is a woman aged 30 to 39 who had recovered from COVID-19. DNA for the CDR3: TGTGCCAGCTCACCGAGGAAGAGCTCCTATAATTCACCCCTCCACTTT. Translating gives CASSPRKSSYNSPLHF.